The subject of this entry is one T cell receptor (beta chain). This clone appeared once. Its antigen is still unknown. No base quality information exists; no much larger clone differs at one position. Enrolling through a virtual design, the prospective study's participants ranged in age from roughly 18 to 100 years and lived across 20 to 30 United States geographic areas. In the prospective study, participants were assigned to cohorts based on the clinical history participants reported in a screening survey and a study questionnaire. Recovered participants in ImmuneRACE Cohort 3 were defined by two consecutive negative NP/OP PCR tests, clearance by a healthcare professional, or resolution of symptoms. In the prospective study, whole blood, serum and a nasopharyngeal or oropharyngeal swab were collected from each participant by mobile phlebotomists. Over a roughly 2-month period, participants in the prospective study had the option of providing additional blood draws and questionnaires. Before DNA extraction, prospective study blood samples were shipped either frozen or at room temperature.

These data originate in a study of blood T cell repertoires in COVID-19 (dated by TCRdb to 2018 to 2020). About the full investigation: Collaborator samples came from the United States, Italy and Spain and covered acute and convalescent phases of COVID-19. The material from the prospective study consisted of cDNA or gDNA derived from T cells, B-cell-depleted T cells, or PBMCs. Deeply sampled blood TCRbeta repertoires from subjects exposed to, actively infected with, or recovered from COVID-19 were included in the dataset. The repertoires were released in a freely available public database meant as a resource for research on the immune response to SARS-CoV-2. The samples were drawn from the first 160 participants of the ongoing ImmuneRACE study and from 950 to 1,500 subjects provided by 6 global collaborators. The sample metadata nearly always contained a de-identified subject ID, COVID-19 status, age in years and sex. Where available, HLA class I and class II types were obtained from metadata supplied by the sample provider rather than from assay-based typing. Here is what the overall study found, with its caveats: Clinical and demographic metadata were provided uncurated, with the amount varying by source and participant.

V drops 4 bases and J drops 5 bases, leaving 14 bases in between. In the germline V gene, CDR1 corresponds to MGHDK and CDR2 to SYGVNS. The CDR3 sequence holds 14 residues, the cysteine and phenylalanine included. Only CDR3 DNA is held: 42 bases, read in frame from base 1. TCRbeta CDR3 regions were amplified from genomic DNA by means of the immunoSEQ Assay, a bias-controlled multiplex PCR. For the original study's pipeline: The number of nucleated cells in each sample was estimated from the amplification of reference gene primers within the assay. To quantify the absolute abundance of each unique TCRbeta CDR3 rearrangement, sequence reads were collapsed and filtered. For each sample, productive Simpson clonality was calculated as the square root of Simpson's diversity index across productive rearrangements. The table comes from immuneACCESS by way of TCRdb, which keeps in-frame sequences with V and J called. Part of the clones is missing from these tables; in studies checked, under half for an unresolved V gene and the rest for unknown reasons. V and J calls and clone size are copied from that table; D and trimming were computed from the DNA. The sample records approximately 470,000 clones, around 87% of which are singletons. The ten top clones hold about 0.75% of the sample.

The rearrangement joined TRBV25-1 to TRBJ2-5, with TRBD2 perhaps the D gene, on 5 matching bases. The receptor's source is a woman aged 18-35 years who had recovered from COVID-19. Specimen: PBMCs or T cells enriched from blood (not recorded which). The CDR3 reads CASSGSGYRETQYF. DNA sequence: TGTGCCAGCAGTGGATCGGGGTATCGGGAGACCCAGTACTTC.